This T cell receptor beta chain was documented in a study of cytomegalovirus exposure and HLA in healthy donors. Study-wide findings and caveats: A classifier reportedly called cytomegalovirus status with high sensitivity and specificity. Later work associated 16,951 TCR beta sequences with HLA alleles at 0.05 false discovery rate. In a later analysis, TCR beta V- and J-gene trimming was associated with a missense DCLRE1C variant.

In the PCR, 60 Vbeta and 13 Jbeta primers were used. Method: immunoSEQ multiplex PCR; TCRdb's copy keeps in-frame clones and lacks some. This sample yields 100,000 or so clones, of which about 78% are seen a single time; 1% to 1.5% belongs to the top ten. Germline values: CDR1 PRHDT, CDR2 FYEKMQ (reference sequence). V was pared by 4 bases and J by 5 bases, with 7 bases between. The CDR3 has 12 residues. For this clone: The antigen remains unidentified.

The sequencing sample was made of PBMCs. This sequence originates from a man aged 25-40 years in good health and CMV-seronegative. The chain has TRBV13 and TRBJ2-3, with D uncertain. The CDR3 reads CASSSYGDTQYF. CDR3 nucleotide sequence: TGTGCCAGCAGCTCGTACGGAGATACGCAGTATTTT.